This TCR beta chain was recovered during a study of blood T cell repertoires in COVID-19. Study details: PBMCs, B-cell-depleted T cells, or T cells were the source of the cDNA or gDNA that made up the material.

V shed 1 base and J 4 bases; nucleotides not matched to a gene: 2. The CDR3 contains 16 residues. Germline V gene data show CDR1 as KGHDR and CDR2 as SFDVKD. This clone appeared a few times. Produced via immunoSEQ multiplex PCR; TCRdb's table is partial and in-frame only. The data contain around 140,000 clones, around 91% of them singletons. Sequenced: peripheral blood. The chain links TRBV24-1 to TRBJ2-1, with 11 bases that match TRBD2. The sequence was obtained from a man aged 18 to 29 with COVID-19, enrolled during active disease. In DNA, the CDR3 is TGTGCCACCAGTGATTTCGCTAGCGGGGGGTACAATGAGCAGTTCTTC. Translating it yields CATSDFASGGYNEQFF.